Listed below are T cell receptor beta chains from one sample, sequenced in a study of CD8+CD57+ T cells in acquired aplastic anemia. TCRdb processed the reads anew with MiXCR; each CDR3 protein has one entry. The sample includes roughly 160,000 distinct CDR3 sequences, 71% of them seen just once. Input material: sorted CD4+, CD8+, or CD8+CD57+ T cells (not recorded which) from PBMCs. The receptors were gathered from a human donor with aplastic anemia. CDR3s include the opening cysteine and the closing phenylalanine or tryptophan. Each record gives: CDR3 protein, CDR3 length, V gene, J gene.

CDR3aa: CATSDSLVRGGSLNEQFF
len: 18
v_gene: TRBV24-1
j_gene: TRBJ2-1

CDR3aa: CASSLAGEDYGYTF
len: 14
v_gene: TRBV5-1
j_gene: TRBJ1-2

CDR3aa: CASSSPGQGREKLFF
len: 15
v_gene: TRBV3-1
j_gene: TRBJ1-4

CDR3aa: CSASAMLQGGVSPLHF
len: 16
v_gene: TRBV20-1
j_gene: TRBJ1-6

CDR3aa: CSARVGFNSPLHF
len: 13
v_gene: TRBV20-1
j_gene: TRBJ1-6

CDR3aa: CASSFQDGPQYF
len: 12
v_gene: TRBV5-1
j_gene: -

CDR3aa: CASSYVTHYEQYF
len: 13
v_gene: TRBV6-2/TRBV6-3
j_gene: TRBJ2-7

CDR3aa: CASSQQAGQPYEQYF
len: 15
v_gene: TRBV2
j_gene: TRBJ2-7

CDR3aa: CASSWGGGDNSPLHF
len: 15
v_gene: TRBV6-5
j_gene: TRBJ1-6

CDR3aa: CASSLAGLSTDTQYF
len: 15
v_gene: TRBV7-2
j_gene: TRBJ2-3

CDR3aa: CAISESKNTEAFF
len: 13
v_gene: TRBV10-3
j_gene: TRBJ1-1

CDR3aa: CASSVREYQETQYF
len: 14
v_gene: TRBV9
j_gene: TRBJ2-5

CDR3aa: CSATHSGQPYNEQFF
len: 15
v_gene: TRBV20-1
j_gene: TRBJ2-1

CDR3aa: CASLPSWRIGPGQNTEAFF
len: 19
v_gene: TRBV10-3
j_gene: TRBJ1-1

CDR3aa: CSARASNNYGYTF
len: 13
v_gene: TRBV20-1
j_gene: TRBJ1-2

CDR3aa: CATSGEGDTQYF
len: 12
v_gene: TRBV24-1
j_gene: TRBJ2-3

CDR3aa: CASSPIGGAADTQYF
len: 15
v_gene: TRBV7-6
j_gene: TRBJ2-3

CDR3aa: CAISERTGVRTDTQYF
len: 16
v_gene: TRBV10-3
j_gene: TRBJ2-3

CDR3aa: CASSVTVNTEAFF
len: 13
v_gene: TRBV9
j_gene: TRBJ1-1

CDR3aa: CASSLRIEDTQYF
len: 13
v_gene: TRBV7-9
j_gene: TRBJ2-3

CDR3aa: CASSGTSPTDTQYF
len: 14
v_gene: TRBV19
j_gene: TRBJ2-3

CDR3aa: CASSSTEEFSLHF
len: 13
v_gene: TRBV28
j_gene: TRBJ1-6

CDR3aa: CSYSVGTGQETQYF
len: 14
v_gene: TRBV20-1
j_gene: TRBJ2-5

CDR3aa: CASLGTGGVSEAFF
len: 14
v_gene: TRBV2
j_gene: TRBJ1-1

CDR3aa: CATSRENRGGYEQYF
len: 15
v_gene: TRBV15
j_gene: TRBJ2-7

CDR3aa: CASQGLGVVEGNEQFF
len: 16
v_gene: TRBV10-2
j_gene: TRBJ2-1

CDR3aa: CASSLGVFPSTDTQYF
len: 16
v_gene: TRBV7-6
j_gene: TRBJ2-3

CDR3aa: CASSLGSAVHEQFF
len: 14
v_gene: TRBV7-9
j_gene: TRBJ2-1

CDR3aa: CASKRDGNQPQHF
len: 13
v_gene: TRBV12-3/TRBV12-4
j_gene: TRBJ1-5

CDR3aa: CASSGVAEEYNEQFF
len: 15
v_gene: TRBV9
j_gene: TRBJ2-1

CDR3aa: CASSQGQGTYYGYTF
len: 15
v_gene: TRBV19
j_gene: TRBJ1-2

CDR3aa: CAISVGGTKPADSGANVLTF
len: 20
v_gene: TRBV10-3
j_gene: TRBJ2-6

CDR3aa: CSASFGAGELFF
len: 12
v_gene: TRBV20-1
j_gene: TRBJ2-2

CDR3aa: CSASSQGGQETQYF
len: 14
v_gene: TRBV20-1
j_gene: TRBJ2-5

CDR3aa: CASRSGGTPGELFF
len: 14
v_gene: TRBV2
j_gene: TRBJ2-2

CDR3aa: CATSRDFGATYEQYF
len: 15
v_gene: TRBV15
j_gene: TRBJ2-7

CDR3aa: CASSPNTGLAGDLRGTQYF
len: 19
v_gene: TRBV14
j_gene: TRBJ2-5

CDR3aa: CSALGEGAETQYF
len: 13
v_gene: TRBV20-1
j_gene: TRBJ2-5

CDR3aa: CASSVLAGSPGGETQYF
len: 17
v_gene: TRBV7-9
j_gene: TRBJ2-5

CDR3aa: CASSESPSALPLHF
len: 14
v_gene: TRBV2
j_gene: TRBJ1-6

CDR3aa: CASSRSGGVGYGYTF
len: 15
v_gene: TRBV3-1
j_gene: TRBJ1-2

CDR3aa: CASSEYSARVRNEQFF
len: 16
v_gene: TRBV2
j_gene: TRBJ2-1

CDR3aa: CASSLIFNYGYTF
len: 13
v_gene: TRBV7-2
j_gene: TRBJ1-2

CDR3aa: CASSPTPAGGADTQYF
len: 16
v_gene: TRBV7-3
j_gene: TRBJ2-3

CDR3aa: CASSLEGVQRQYF
len: 13
v_gene: TRBV7-4
j_gene: TRBJ2-7

CDR3aa: CASSQRDEQYF
len: 11
v_gene: TRBV7-2
j_gene: TRBJ2-7

CDR3aa: CASSERSYNEQFF
len: 13
v_gene: TRBV10-1
j_gene: TRBJ2-1

CDR3aa: CASSEGGTGANVLTF
len: 15
v_gene: TRBV6-4
j_gene: TRBJ2-6

CDR3aa: CASKRAGQVNTEAFF
len: 15
v_gene: TRBV5-5
j_gene: TRBJ1-1

CDR3aa: CATSDGQGHNQPQHF
len: 15
v_gene: TRBV24-1
j_gene: TRBJ1-5

CDR3aa: CAISGTTANTEAFF
len: 14
v_gene: TRBV10-3
j_gene: TRBJ1-1

CDR3aa: CSARPGRVANEQFF
len: 14
v_gene: TRBV20-1
j_gene: TRBJ2-1

CDR3aa: CASRLTGGDSPLHF
len: 14
v_gene: TRBV19
j_gene: TRBJ1-6

CDR3aa: CASSIQRGSTEAFF
len: 14
v_gene: TRBV19
j_gene: TRBJ1-1

CDR3aa: CASSSRVYQPQHF
len: 13
v_gene: TRBV7-2
j_gene: TRBJ1-5

CDR3aa: CASTTGNTGELFF
len: 13
v_gene: TRBV6-5
j_gene: TRBJ2-2

CDR3aa: CSANQPTETGNTIYF
len: 15
v_gene: TRBV20-1
j_gene: TRBJ1-3

CDR3aa: CASSSDIQEQYF
len: 12
v_gene: TRBV7-9
j_gene: TRBJ2-7